This TCR beta chain originates from a study of blood T cells in healthy people across ages. Study-level results: Across the age range, TCR beta diversity per million T cells fell in a roughly linear way. TCR beta diversity was tightly associated with the proportion of naive T cells.

Staff drew roughly 10 milliliters of peripheral blood from each donor. Per individual sample, total RNA of at least 5.5 micrograms was extracted. A remark on this clonotype: The antigen is undetermined.

The CDR3 has 14 residues. V shed 5 bases and J shed 4 bases, with 13 bases lying between them. Germline CDR1 SGHTA, CDR2 FQGTGA. Combining a sample-barcoded 5' primer with a J-beta primer mix, a second PCR ran for about 7 to 11 cycles. From the 5' RACE reads, TCRdb called clonotypes with MiXCR, one entry per CDR3 protein. The sample shows roughly 790,000 distinct CDR3 sequences, roughly 45% of them seen only once. The source material was blood. The sequence was obtained from a woman aged 60 to 75 in good health. The J gene is TRBJ2-3, the V gene TRBV7-3; weak D call: TRBD2 (5 bases). DNA of the CDR3: TGTGCCAGCAGCCCATCGACCGGGGCAGATACGCAGTATTTT. Translation gives CASSPSTGADTQYF.